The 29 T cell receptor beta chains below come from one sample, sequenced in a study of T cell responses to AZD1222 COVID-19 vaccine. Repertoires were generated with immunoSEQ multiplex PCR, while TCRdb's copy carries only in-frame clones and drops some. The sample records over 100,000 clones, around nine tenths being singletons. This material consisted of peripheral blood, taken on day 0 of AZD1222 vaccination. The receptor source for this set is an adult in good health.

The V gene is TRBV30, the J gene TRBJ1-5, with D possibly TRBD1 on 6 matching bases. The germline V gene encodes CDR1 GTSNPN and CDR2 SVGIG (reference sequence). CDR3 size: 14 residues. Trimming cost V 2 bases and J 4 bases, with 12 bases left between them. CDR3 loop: CAWSHGQRNQPQHF. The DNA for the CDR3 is TGTGCCTGGAGTCACGGACAGCGGAATCAGCCCCAGCATTTT.

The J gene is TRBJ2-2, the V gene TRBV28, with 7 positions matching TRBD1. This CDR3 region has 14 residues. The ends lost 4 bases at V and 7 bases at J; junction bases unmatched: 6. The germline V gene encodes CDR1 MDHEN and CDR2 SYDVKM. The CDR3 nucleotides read TGTGCCAGCAGTTCGACGACAGGGCACGGGGAGCTGTTTTTT. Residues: CASSSTTGHGELFF.

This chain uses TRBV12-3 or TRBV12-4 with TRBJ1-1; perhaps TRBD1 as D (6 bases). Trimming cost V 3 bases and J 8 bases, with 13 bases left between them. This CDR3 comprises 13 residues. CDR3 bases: TGTGCCAGCAGTTTCACAGGGAACTTGGAAGCTTTCTTT. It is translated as CASSFTGNLEAFF.

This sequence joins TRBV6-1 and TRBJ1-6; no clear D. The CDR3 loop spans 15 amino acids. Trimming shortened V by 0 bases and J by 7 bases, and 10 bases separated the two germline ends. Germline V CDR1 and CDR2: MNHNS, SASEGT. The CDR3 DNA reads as TGTGCCAGCAGTGAAGCTCGGGGATTCAATTCACCCCTCCACTTT. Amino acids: CASSEARGFNSPLHF.

CDR3 bases: TGCGCCAGCAGCCATACGCTAGCGGGGGTCACAGATACGCAGTATTTT. This codes for CASSHTLAGVTDTQYF. The V gene is TRBV4-1, the J gene TRBJ2-3; the match to TRBD2 covers 10 bases. Germline assignment: CDR1 MGHRA and CDR2 YSYEKL. The length of the CDR3 is 16 residues. V trimming: 3 bases; J trimming: 2 bases; junction bases outside the gene matches: 5.

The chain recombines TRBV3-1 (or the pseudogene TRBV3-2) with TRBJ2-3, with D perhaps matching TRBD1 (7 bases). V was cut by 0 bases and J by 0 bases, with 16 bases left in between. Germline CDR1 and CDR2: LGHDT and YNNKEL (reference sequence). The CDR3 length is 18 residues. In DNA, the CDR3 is TGTGCCAGCAGCCAAGATACCCCGACAGGGACTAGCACAGATACGCAGTATTTT. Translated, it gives CASSQDTPTGTSTDTQYF.

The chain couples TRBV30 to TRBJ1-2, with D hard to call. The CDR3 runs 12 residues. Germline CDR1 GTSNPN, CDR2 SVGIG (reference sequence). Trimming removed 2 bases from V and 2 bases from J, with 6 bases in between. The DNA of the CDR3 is TGTGCCTGGAGTTTGGTAAACTATGGCTACACCTTC. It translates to CAWSLVNYGYTF.

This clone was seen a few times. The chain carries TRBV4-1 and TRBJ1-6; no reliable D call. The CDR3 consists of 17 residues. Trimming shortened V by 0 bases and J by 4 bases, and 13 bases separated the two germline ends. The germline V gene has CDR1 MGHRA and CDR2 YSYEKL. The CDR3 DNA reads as TGCGCCAGCAGCCAAGAGAACGTCGGCGTTTATAATTCACCCCTCCACTTT. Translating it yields CASSQENVGVYNSPLHF.

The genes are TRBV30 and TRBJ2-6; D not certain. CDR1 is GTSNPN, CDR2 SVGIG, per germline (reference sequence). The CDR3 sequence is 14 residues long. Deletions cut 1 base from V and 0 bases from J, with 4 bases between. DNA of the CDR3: TGTGCCTGGAGTGCCCACTCTGGGGCCAACGTCCTGACTTTC. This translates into CAWSAHSGANVLTF. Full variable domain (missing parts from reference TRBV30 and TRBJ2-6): SQTIHQWPATLVQPVGSPLSLECTVEGTSNPNLYWYRQAAGRGLQLLFYSVGIGQISSEVPQNLSASRPQDRQFILSSKKLLLSDSGFYLCAWSAHSGANVLTFGAGSRLTVL.

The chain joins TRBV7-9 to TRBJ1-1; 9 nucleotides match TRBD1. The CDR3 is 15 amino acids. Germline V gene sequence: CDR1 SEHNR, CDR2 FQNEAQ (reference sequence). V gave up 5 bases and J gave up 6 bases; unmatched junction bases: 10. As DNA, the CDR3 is TGTGCCAGCAGCCGCGGTGGGACAGGGATGCCTGAAGCTTTCTTT. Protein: CASSRGGTGMPEAFF.

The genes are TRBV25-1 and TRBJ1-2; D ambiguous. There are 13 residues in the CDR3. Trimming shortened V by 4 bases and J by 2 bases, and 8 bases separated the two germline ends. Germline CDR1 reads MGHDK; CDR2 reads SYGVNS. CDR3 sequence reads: CASSVSGNYGYTF. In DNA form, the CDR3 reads TGTGCCAGCAGTGTGTCCGGAAACTATGGCTACACCTTC.

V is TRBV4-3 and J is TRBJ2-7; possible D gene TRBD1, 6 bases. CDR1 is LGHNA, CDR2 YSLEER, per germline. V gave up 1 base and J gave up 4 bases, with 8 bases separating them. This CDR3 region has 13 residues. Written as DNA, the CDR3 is TGCGCCAGCAGCCAAGGACAGGCTTACGAGCAGTACTTC. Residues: CASSQGQAYEQYF.

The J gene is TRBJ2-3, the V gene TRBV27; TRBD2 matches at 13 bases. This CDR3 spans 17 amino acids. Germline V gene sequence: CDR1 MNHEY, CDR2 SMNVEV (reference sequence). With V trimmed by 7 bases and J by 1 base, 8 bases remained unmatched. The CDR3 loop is CASIPYGLAGGTDTQYF. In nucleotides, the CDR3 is TGTGCCAGCATCCCCTACGGACTAGCGGGGGGCACAGATACGCAGTATTTT.

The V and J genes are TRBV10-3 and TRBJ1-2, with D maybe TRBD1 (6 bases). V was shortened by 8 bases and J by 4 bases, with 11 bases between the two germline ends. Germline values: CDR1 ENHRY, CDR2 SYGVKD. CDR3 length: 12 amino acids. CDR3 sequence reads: CAIAPGAYGYTF. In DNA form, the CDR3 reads TGTGCCATCGCTCCAGGGGCCTATGGCTACACCTTC.

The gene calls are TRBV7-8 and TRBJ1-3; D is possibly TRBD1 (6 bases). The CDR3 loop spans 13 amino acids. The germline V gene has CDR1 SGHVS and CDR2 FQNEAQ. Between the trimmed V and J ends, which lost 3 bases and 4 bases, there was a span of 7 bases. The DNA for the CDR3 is TGTGCCAGCAGCTTTCAGGGGGGAAACACCATATATTTT. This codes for CASSFQGGNTIYF.

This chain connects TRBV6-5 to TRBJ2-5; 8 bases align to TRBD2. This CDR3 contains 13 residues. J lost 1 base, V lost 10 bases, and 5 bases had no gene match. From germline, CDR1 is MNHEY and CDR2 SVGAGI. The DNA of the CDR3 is TGTGCCATGGCTGCGGGGGGCCAAGAGACCCAGTACTTC. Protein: CAMAAGGQETQYF.

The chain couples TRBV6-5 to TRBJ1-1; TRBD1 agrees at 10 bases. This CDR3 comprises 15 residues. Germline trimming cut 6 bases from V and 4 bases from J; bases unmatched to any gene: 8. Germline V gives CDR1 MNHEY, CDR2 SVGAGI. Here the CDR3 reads CASRRTGGEFTEAFF. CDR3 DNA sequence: TGTGCCAGCAGGCGGACAGGGGGTGAGTTCACTGAAGCTTTCTTT.

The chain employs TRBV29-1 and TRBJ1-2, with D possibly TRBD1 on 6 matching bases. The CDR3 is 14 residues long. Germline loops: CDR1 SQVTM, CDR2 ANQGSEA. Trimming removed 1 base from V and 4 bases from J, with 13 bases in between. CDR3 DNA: TGCAGCGTTGAAGTGGGGACACCCGTCTATGGCTACACCTTC. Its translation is CSVEVGTPVYGYTF.

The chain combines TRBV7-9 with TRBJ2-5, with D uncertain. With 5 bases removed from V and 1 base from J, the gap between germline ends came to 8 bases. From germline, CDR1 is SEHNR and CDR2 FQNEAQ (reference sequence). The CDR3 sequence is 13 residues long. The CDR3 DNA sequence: TGTGCCAGCAGCCTCGTCCTCCAAGAGACCCAGTACTTC. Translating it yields CASSLVLQETQYF.

In DNA, the CDR3 is TGTGCCTGGAGTCCTTCGGGCGCCTACGAGCAGTACTTC. Protein: CAWSPSGAYEQYF. The V and J genes are TRBV30 and TRBJ2-7; D not resolved. V was pared by 2 bases and J by 2 bases, with 10 bases between. The CDR3 is made up of 13 amino acids. Germline assignment: CDR1 GTSNPN and CDR2 SVGIG (reference sequence). Full variable domain (remainder filled in from reference TRBV30 and TRBJ2-7): SQTIHQWPATLVQPVGSPLSLECTVEGTSNPNLYWYRQAAGRGLQLLFYSVGIGQISSEVPQNLSASRPQDRQFILSSKKLLLSDSGFYLCAWSPSGAYEQYFGPGTRLTVT.

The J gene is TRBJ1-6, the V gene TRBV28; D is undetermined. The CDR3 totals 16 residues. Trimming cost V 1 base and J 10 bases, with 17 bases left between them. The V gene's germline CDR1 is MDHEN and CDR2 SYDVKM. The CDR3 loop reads CASSLSPDPAGSPLHF. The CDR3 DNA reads TGTGCCAGCAGTTTATCCCCGGACCCGGCAGGATCACCCCTCCACTTT.

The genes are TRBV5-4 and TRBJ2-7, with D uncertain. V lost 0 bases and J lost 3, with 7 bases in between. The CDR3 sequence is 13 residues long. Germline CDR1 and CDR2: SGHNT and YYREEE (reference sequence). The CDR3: CASSLVPGYEQYF. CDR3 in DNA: TGTGCCAGCAGCTTGGTTCCGGGCTACGAGCAGTACTTC. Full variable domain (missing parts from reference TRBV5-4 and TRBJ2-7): ETGVTQSPTHLIKTRGQQVTLRCSSQSGHNTVSWYQQALGQGPQFIFQYYREEENGRGNFPPRFSGLQFPNYSSELNVNALELDDSALYLCASSLVPGYEQYFGPGTRLTVT.

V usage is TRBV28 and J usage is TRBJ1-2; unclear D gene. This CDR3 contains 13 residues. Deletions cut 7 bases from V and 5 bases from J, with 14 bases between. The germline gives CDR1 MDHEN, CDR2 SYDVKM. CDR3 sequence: CASTPRAVYGYTF. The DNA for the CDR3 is TGTGCCAGCACCCCTAGGGCAGTTTATGGCTACACCTTC.

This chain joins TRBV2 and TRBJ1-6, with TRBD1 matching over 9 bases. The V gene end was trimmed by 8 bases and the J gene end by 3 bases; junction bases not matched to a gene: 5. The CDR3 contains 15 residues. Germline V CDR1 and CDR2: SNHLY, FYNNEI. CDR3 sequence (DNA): TGTGCCAGCGGGACGGGACAGGGCTATAATTCACCCCTCCACTTT. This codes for CASGTGQGYNSPLHF.

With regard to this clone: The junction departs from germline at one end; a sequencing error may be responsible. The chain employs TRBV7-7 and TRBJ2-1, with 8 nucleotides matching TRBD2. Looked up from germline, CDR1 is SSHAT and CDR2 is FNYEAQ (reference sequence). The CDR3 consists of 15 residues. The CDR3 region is CASSPNGGAHNEQFF. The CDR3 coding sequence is TGTGCTAGCAGCCCGAACGGGGGGGCACACAATGAGCAGTTCTTC.

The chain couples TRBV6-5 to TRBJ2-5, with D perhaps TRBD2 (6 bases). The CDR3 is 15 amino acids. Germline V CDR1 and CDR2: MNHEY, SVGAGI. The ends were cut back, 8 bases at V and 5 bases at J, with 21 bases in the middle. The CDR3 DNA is TGTGCCAGCTCCACGGCGGTCAATCGGGAGGAGACCCAGTACTTC. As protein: CASSTAVNREETQYF.

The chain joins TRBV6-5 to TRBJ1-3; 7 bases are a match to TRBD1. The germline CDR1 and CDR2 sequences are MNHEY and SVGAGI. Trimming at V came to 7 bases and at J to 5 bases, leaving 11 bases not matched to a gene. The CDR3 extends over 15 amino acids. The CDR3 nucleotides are TGTGCCAGCAAACCTACAGGGGCCCTGAGAAACACCATATATTTT. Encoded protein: CASKPTGALRNTIYF.

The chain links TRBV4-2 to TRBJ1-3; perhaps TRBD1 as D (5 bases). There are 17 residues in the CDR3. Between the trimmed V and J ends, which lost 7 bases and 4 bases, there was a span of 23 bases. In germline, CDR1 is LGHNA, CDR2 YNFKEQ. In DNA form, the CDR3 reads TGTGCCAGCAACGCCCCATGGGGGGACCCTCTCGGAAACACCATATATTTT. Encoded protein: CASNAPWGDPLGNTIYF.

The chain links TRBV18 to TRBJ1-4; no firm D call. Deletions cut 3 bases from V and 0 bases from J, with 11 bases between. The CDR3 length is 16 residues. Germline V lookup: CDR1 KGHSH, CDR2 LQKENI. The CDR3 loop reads CASSPRGGPTNEKLFF. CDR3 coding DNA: TGTGCCAGCTCACCCAGAGGAGGGCCAACTAATGAAAAACTGTTTTTT. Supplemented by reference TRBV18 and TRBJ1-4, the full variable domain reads NAGVMQNPRHLVRRRGQEARLRCSPMKGHSHVYWYRQLPEEGLKFMVYLQKENIIDESGMPKERFSAEFPKEGPSILRIQQVVRGDSAAYFCASSPRGGPTNEKLFFGSGTQLSVL.